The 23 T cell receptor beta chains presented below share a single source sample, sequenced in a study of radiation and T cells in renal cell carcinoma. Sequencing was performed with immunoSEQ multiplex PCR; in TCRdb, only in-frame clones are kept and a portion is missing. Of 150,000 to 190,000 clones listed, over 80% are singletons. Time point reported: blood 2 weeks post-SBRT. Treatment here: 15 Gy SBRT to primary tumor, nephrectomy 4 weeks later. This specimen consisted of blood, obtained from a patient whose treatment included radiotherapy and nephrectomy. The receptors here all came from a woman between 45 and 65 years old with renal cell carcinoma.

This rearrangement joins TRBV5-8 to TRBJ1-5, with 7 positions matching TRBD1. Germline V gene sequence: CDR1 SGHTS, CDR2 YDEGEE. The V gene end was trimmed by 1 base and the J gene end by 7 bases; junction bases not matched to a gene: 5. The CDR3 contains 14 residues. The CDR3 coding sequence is TGTGCCAGCAGCTTGAGACAGGGACGCCAGCCCCAGCATTTT. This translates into CASSLRQGRQPQHF.

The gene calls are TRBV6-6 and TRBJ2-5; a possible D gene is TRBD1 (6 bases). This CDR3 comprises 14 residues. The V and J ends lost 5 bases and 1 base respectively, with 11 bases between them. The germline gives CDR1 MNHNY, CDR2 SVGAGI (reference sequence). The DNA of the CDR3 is TGTGCCAGCAGTCAGACAGGTGGCCAAGAGACCCAGTACTTC. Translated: CASSQTGGQETQYF.

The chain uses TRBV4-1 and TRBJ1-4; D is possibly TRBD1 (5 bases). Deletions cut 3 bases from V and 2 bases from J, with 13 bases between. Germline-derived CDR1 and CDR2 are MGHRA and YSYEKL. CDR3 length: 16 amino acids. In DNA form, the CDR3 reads TGCGCCAGCAGCCACACTACAGGAGGCACTAATGAAAAACTGTTTTTT. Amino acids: CASSHTTGGTNEKLFF.

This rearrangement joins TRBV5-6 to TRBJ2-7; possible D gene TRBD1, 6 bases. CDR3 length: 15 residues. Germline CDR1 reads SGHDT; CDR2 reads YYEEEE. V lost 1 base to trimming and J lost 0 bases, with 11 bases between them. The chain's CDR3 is CASSLPGTSSYEQYF. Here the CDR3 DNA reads TGTGCCAGCAGCTTGCCAGGGACAAGCTCCTACGAGCAGTACTTC.

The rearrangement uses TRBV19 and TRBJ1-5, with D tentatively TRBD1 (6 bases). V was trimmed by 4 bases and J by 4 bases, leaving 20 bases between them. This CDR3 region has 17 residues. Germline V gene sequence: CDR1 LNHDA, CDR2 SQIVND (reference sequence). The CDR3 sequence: CASSTLLEPGQNQPQHF. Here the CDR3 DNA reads TGTGCCAGTAGTACCCTACTAGAGCCAGGACAGAATCAGCCCCAGCATTTT.

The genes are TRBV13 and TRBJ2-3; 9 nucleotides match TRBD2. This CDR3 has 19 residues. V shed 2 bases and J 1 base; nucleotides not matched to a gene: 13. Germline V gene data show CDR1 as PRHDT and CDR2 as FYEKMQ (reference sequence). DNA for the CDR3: TGTGCCAGCAGCTTATTCGTCCGTTTGGCTAGCGGGGGCACAGATACGCAGTATTTT. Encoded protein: CASSLFVRLASGGTDTQYF.

In nucleotides, the CDR3 is TGTGCCAGTAGCGGTGGTGGGTCCGAGGGGGGCTTAGGCGAGCAGTACTTC. Translation gives CASSGGGSEGGLGEQYF. This chain connects TRBV19 to TRBJ2-7; the D call may be TRBD1 or TRBD2 (6 bases each). The V gene lost 6 bases and the J gene lost 6 bases, with 27 bases spanning the gap. The CDR3 loop spans 17 amino acids. Per the germline V gene, CDR1 is LNHDA and CDR2 is SQIVND (reference sequence).

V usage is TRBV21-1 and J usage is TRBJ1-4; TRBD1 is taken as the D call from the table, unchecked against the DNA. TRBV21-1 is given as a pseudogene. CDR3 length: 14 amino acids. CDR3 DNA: TGTGCCAGCAGCGACAGGGGGCGCAACGAAAAACTGTTTTTT. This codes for CASSDRGRNEKLFF.

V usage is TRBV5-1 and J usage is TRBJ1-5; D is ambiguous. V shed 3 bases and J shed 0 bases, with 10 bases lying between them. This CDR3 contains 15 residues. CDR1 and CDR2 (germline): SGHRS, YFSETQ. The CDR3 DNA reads TGCGCCAGCAGCTCGCTTGGGGATAGCAATCAGCCCCAGCATTTT. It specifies CASSSLGDSNQPQHF.

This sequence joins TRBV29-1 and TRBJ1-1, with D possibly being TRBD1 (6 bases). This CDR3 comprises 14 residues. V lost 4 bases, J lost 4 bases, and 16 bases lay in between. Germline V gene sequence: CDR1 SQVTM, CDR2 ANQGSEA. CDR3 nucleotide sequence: TGCAGCGTTGTGGGGCAGGGGCTTACCACTGAAGCTTTCTTT. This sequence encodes CSVVGQGLTTEAFF.

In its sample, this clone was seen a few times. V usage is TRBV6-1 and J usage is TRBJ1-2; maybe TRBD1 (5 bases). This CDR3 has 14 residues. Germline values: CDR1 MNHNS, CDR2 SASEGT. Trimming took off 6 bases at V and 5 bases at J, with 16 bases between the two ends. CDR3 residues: CASRPGGSMYGYTF. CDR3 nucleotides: TGTGCCAGCAGGCCGGGGGGGAGTATGTATGGCTACACCTTC.

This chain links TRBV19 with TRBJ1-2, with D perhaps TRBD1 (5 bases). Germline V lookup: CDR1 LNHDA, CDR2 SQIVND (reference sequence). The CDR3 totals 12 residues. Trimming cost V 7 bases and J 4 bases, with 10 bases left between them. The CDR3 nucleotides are TGTGCCAGTACTCGGGGGAGCTATGGCTACACCTTC. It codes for CASTRGSYGYTF.

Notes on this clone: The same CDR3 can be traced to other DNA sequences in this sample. The CDR3, as DNA: TGTGCCAGCAGTCCTGACAGGGATCAGCCCCAGCATTTT. Amino acid sequence: CASSPDRDQPQHF. The chain employs TRBV6-1 and TRBJ1-5; 7 nucleotides match TRBD1. The CDR3 has 13 residues. Germline lookup yields CDR1 MNHNS and CDR2 SASEGT. The V and J ends lost 5 bases and 5 bases, in that order; junction bases with no gene match: 3.

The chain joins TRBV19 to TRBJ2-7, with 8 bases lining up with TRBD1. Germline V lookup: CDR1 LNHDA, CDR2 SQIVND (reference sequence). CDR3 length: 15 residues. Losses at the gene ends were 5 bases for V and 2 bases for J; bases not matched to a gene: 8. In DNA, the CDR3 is TGTGCCAGTAGTGATCGGGACAGGCCTACCTACGAGCAGTACTTC. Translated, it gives CASSDRDRPTYEQYF.

The CDR3, as DNA: TGTGCCAGCAGCTTAGGGACAGGGACCGGGGAGCTGTTTTTT. This sequence encodes CASSLGTGTGELFF. This rearrangement joins TRBV11-3 to TRBJ2-2; 8 bases fit TRBD1. Germline CDR1 SGHNT, CDR2 YENEEA. The trim removed 1 base at V and 5 bases at J, leaving 0 bases unmatched. The CDR3 totals 14 residues.

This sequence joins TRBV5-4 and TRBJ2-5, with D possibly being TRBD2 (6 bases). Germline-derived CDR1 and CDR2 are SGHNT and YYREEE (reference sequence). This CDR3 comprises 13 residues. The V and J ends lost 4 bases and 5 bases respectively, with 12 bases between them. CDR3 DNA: TGTGCCAGCAGCCTACTAGCCGGGGAGACCCAGTACTTC. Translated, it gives CASSLLAGETQYF.

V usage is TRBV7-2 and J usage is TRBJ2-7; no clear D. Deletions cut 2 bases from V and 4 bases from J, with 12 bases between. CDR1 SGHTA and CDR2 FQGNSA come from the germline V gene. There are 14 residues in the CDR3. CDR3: CASSLFSEKYEQYF. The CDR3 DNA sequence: TGTGCCAGCAGCTTATTCAGCGAAAAGTACGAGCAGTACTTC.

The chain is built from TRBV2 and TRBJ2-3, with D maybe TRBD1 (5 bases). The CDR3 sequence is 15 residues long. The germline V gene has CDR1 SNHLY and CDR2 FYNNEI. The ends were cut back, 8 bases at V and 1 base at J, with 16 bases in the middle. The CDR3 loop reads CASRRAGLGTDTQYF. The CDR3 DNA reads TGTGCCAGCCGCCGCGCAGGGTTGGGCACAGATACGCAGTATTTT. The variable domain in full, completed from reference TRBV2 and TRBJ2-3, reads EPEVTQTPSHQVTQMGQEVILRCVPISNHLYFYWYRQILGQKVEFLVSFYNNEISEKSEIFDDQFSVERPDGSNFTLKIRSTKLEDSAMYFCASRRAGLGTDTQYFGPGTRLTVL.

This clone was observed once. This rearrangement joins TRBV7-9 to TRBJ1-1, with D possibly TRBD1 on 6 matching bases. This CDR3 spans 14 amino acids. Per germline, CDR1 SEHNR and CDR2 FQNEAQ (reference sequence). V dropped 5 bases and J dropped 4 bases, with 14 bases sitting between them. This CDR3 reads CASSPEFRGTEAFF. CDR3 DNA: TGTGCCAGCAGCCCCGAGTTCAGGGGCACTGAAGCTTTCTTT.

The CDR3 DNA is TGTGCTAGTGGTTTGAATGGGGACTATCAAGAGACCCAGTACTTC. The encoded protein is CASGLNGDYQETQYF. The genes are TRBV12-5 and TRBJ2-5, with TRBD2 matching 7 bases. With V trimmed by 2 bases and J by 2 bases, 5 bases remained unmatched. The CDR3 loop spans 15 amino acids. Looked up from germline, CDR1 is LGHNT and CDR2 is FRNRAP.

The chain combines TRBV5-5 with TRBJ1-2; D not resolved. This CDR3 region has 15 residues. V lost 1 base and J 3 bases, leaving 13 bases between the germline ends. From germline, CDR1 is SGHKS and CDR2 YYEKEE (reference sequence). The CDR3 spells CASSLRVNEDYGYTF. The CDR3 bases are TGTGCCAGCAGCTTGCGTGTAAATGAGGACTATGGCTACACCTTC.

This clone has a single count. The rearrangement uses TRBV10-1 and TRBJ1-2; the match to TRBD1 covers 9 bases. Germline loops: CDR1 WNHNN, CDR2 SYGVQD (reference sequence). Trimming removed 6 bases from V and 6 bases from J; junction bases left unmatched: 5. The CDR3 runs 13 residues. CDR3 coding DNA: TGCGCCAGCAGCCGGGACAGGGAACATGGCTACACCTTC. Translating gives CASSRDREHGYTF.

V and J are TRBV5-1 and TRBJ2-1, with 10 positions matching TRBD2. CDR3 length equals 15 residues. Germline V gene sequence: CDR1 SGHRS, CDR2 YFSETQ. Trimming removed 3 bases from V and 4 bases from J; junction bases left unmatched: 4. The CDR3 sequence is CASSSLAGAYNEQFF. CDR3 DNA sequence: TGCGCCAGCAGCTCGCTAGCGGGGGCGTACAATGAGCAGTTCTTC.